This TCR beta chain is drawn from a study of blood T cells in healthy people across ages. Donors gave around 10 milliliters of peripheral blood apiece. Total RNA, at least 6 micrograms per sample, came from PBMCs. This clonotype showed up just a few times. Its target is not known. Primers used in a second PCR of roughly 6 to 11 cycles were a sample-barcoded 5' primer and a J-beta primer mix. A single record per CDR3 protein comes from TCRdb applying MiXCR to the 5' RACE reads. This table holds about 1.7 million distinct CDR3 sequences, about 28% found once. Notes on the study in general: Among long-lived donors, naive CD4+ cells were more numerous and diversity higher than in aged donors.

The J segment lost 2 bases and the V segment lost 3 bases, leaving 7 bases of the junction unmatched. CDR3 size: 16 residues. From germline, CDR1 is ENHRY and CDR2 SYGVKD. The receptor was derived from a woman aged 25-40 years in good health. Material for sequencing was blood. The chain uses TRBV10-3 and TRBJ1-3, with TRBD1 matching 7 bases. The CDR3 here is CAISDPTGRAGNTIYF. The DNA of the CDR3 is TGTGCCATCAGTGACCCGACAGGGCGAGCTGGAAACACCATATATTTT.